The following is a T cell receptor (beta chain) sequence with its context. TCRdb keeps only in-frame clones here, not all; method: immunoSEQ multiplex PCR. The profile shows 200,000 to 300,000 clones, roughly nine tenths of them singletons. These data originate in a study of cytomegalovirus exposure and HLA in healthy donors. The V gene lost 1 base and the J gene lost 4 bases, with 15 bases spanning the gap. The germline CDR1 and CDR2 sequences are SGHRS and YFSETQ. This CDR3 is built from 16 residues. The TCR comes from a man between 18 and 35 years old in good health and CMV-seropositive. Sequencing was carried out using PBMCs. The J gene is TRBJ1-3, the V gene TRBV5-1; D gene uncertain. The CDR3 loop reads CASSLLAGGSGNTIYF. DNA of the CDR3: TGCGCCAGCAGCTTGCTGGCGGGAGGTTCCGGAAACACCATATATTTT.